The 20 T cell receptor beta chains below come from one sample, sequenced in a study of spatial heterogeneity in lung cancer. Time point described: sample taken at primary tumor resection. These receptors are not linked to any known antigen. Study conclusions and caveats: It was found that expanded intratumoral alpha and beta TCR counts tracked tumor mutation counts.

TCRdb independently ran MiXCR on the 5' RACE reads; one entry per CDR3 protein. The table shows 12,000 or so distinct CDR3 sequences, with roughly an eighth occurring only once. The sequencing used lung tumor tissue, collected at surgery. Receptors were obtained from a male donor with early-stage non-small cell lung cancer.

This clonotype was seen repeatedly, ten times or more. V usage is TRBV6-5 and J usage is TRBJ1-1, with TRBD1 matching over 8 bases. Germline CDR1 and CDR2: MNHEY and SVGAGI. The CDR3 extends over 15 amino acids. The ends lost 5 bases at V and 4 bases at J; junction bases unmatched: 9. CDR3 protein: CASSPSGGAFTEAFF. The CDR3 DNA is TGTGCCAGCAGTCCATCAGGGGGCGCATTCACTGAAGCTTTCTTT.

This clonotype was seen more than once but under ten times. The chain links TRBV28 to TRBJ1-2, with D possibly being TRBD1 (6 bases). The CDR3 sequence is 12 residues long. From germline, CDR1 is MDHEN and CDR2 SYDVKM. V lost 10 bases and J 4 bases, leaving 13 bases between the germline ends. The CDR3 region is CATRGDTYGYTF. For the CDR3, the DNA is TGTGCCACCCGAGGGGACACCTATGGCTACACCTTC.

The sample holds many counts of this clonotype. This chain links TRBV2 with TRBJ2-1; D gene ambiguous. Per the germline V gene, CDR1 is SNHLY and CDR2 is FYNNEI. With 6 bases removed from V and 1 base from J, the gap between germline ends came to 4 bases. This CDR3 is built from 12 residues. Written as DNA, the CDR3 is TGTGCCAGCAGAGGGTCCTACAATGAGCAGTTCTTC. It yields the protein CASRGSYNEQFF.

The gene calls are TRBV5-1 and TRBJ2-7; 9 bases fit TRBD1. CDR1 is SGHRS and CDR2 is YFSETQ in the germline V gene. CDR3 length: 14 residues. V trimming: 0 bases; J trimming: 6 bases; junction bases outside the gene matches: 4. The CDR3 loop reads CASSLGGQGVEQYF. CDR3 coding DNA: TGCGCCAGCAGCTTGGGGGGACAGGGAGTCGAGCAGTACTTC.

The V and J genes are TRBV30 and TRBJ2-7, with TRBD1 matching 7 bases. V shed 0 bases and J 2 bases; nucleotides not matched to a gene: 1. Per the germline V gene, CDR1 is GTSNPN and CDR2 is SVGIG (reference sequence). The CDR3 is 13 residues long. For the CDR3, the DNA is TGTGCCTGGAGTGTGGGACAGACCTACGAGCAGTACTTC. It encodes CAWSVGQTYEQYF.

This clonotype was detected ten times or more. The chain links TRBV7-8 to TRBJ2-1; weak D call: TRBD2 (5 bases). CDR1 and CDR2 (germline): SGHVS, FQNEAQ. V lost 2 bases to trimming and J lost 6 bases, with 14 bases between them. CDR3 length: 15 residues. CDR3 nucleotides: TGTGCCAGCAGCTTAAAGAGGGATCTGGGCAATGAGCAGTTCTTC. Translated: CASSLKRDLGNEQFF. Variable domain in full (rest from reference TRBV7-8 and TRBJ2-1): GAGVSQSPRYKVAKRGQDVALRCDPISGHVSLFWYQQALGQGPEFLTYFQNEAQLDKSGLPSDRFFAERPEGSVSTLKIQRTQQEDSAVYLCASSLKRDLGNEQFFGPGTRLTVL.

Many counts were recorded for this clonotype. The chain combines TRBV6-5 with TRBJ2-7, with a weak D call TRBD2 (5 bases). Trimming took off 4 bases at V and 2 bases at J, with 12 bases between the two ends. The CDR3 consists of 14 residues. CDR1 MNHEY and CDR2 SVGAGI come from the germline V gene. The CDR3: CASSSGSDPYEQYF. For the CDR3, the DNA is TGTGCCAGCAGTTCGGGATCGGACCCCTACGAGCAGTACTTC.

This clonotype rates as medium-sized. The chain is built from TRBV18 and TRBJ2-3; D is uncertain. Per the germline V gene, CDR1 is KGHSH and CDR2 is LQKENI. This CDR3 has 15 amino acids. With 3 bases removed from V and 0 bases from J, the gap between germline ends came to 10 bases. The CDR3 sequence: CASSPRQASTDTQYF. The CDR3 bases are TGTGCCAGCTCACCCCGCCAAGCAAGCACAGATACGCAGTATTTT.

The chain recombines TRBV7-2 with TRBJ1-3, with 9 bases matching TRBD1. V lost 5 bases to trimming and J lost 10 bases; unmatched junction nucleotides: 6. There are 13 residues in the CDR3. Germline V CDR1 and CDR2: SGHTA, FQGNSA. The DNA for the CDR3 is TGTGCCAGCAGCCAGGGGACAGGGAGGACCATATATTTT. This translates into CASSQGTGRTIYF.

V is TRBV19 and J is TRBJ2-1, with 11 bases lining up with TRBD2. Unmatched junction bases numbered 20, after V lost 7 bases and J lost 3 bases. The CDR3 spans 20 residues. Germline CDR1 is LNHDA and CDR2 is SQIVND (reference sequence). The CDR3 loop is CASKGTSYGLAGGSYNEQFF. Here the CDR3 DNA reads TGTGCCAGTAAGGGGACATCTTACGGACTAGCGGGCGGGAGCTACAATGAGCAGTTCTTC.

This chain links TRBV7-2 with TRBJ2-3; D remains unclear. Trimming stripped 5 bases from V and 4 bases from J, with 7 bases between. CDR3 size: 12 residues. Per the germline V gene, CDR1 is SGHTA and CDR2 is FQGNSA. The CDR3 protein is CASSPLPDTQYF. The CDR3 bases are TGTGCCAGCAGCCCCCTCCCAGATACGCAGTATTTT. Together with reference TRBV7-2 and TRBJ2-3, the CDR3 gives the full variable domain: GAGVSQSPSNKVTEKGKDVELRCDPISGHTALYWYRQSLGQGLEFLIYFQGNSAPDKSGLPSDRFSAERTGGSVSTLTIQRTQQEDSAVYLCASSPLPDTQYFGPGTRLTVL.

This clonotype has ten or more counts. The chain joins TRBV3-1 to TRBJ1-6; 7 nucleotides match TRBD1. This CDR3 comprises 13 residues. Germline assignment: CDR1 LGHDT and CDR2 YNNKEL (reference sequence). The V gene end was trimmed by 8 bases and the J gene end by 11 bases; junction bases not matched to a gene: 9. CDR3 DNA sequence: TGTGCCAGCTCAGAGAGGGGGCAAACACCCCTCCACTTT. This translates into CASSERGQTPLHF.

Within the sample, this clonotype is medium-sized (0.01 to 0.1%). The chain uses TRBV11-2 and TRBJ2-3; D remains unclear. This CDR3 region has 13 residues. The germline V and J ends were trimmed by 4 bases and 4 bases, with 9 bases remaining between them. Per germline, CDR1 SGHAT and CDR2 FQNNGV. For the CDR3, the DNA is TGTGCCAGCAGCTCGCTGGCAGCAGATACGCAGTATTTT. Translation gives CASSSLAADTQYF. Supplemented by reference TRBV11-2 and TRBJ2-3, the full variable domain reads EAGVAQSPRYKIIEKRQSVAFWCNPISGHATLYWYQQILGQGPKLLIQFQNNGVVDDSQLPKDRFSAERLKGVDSTLKIQPAKLEDSAVYLCASSSLAADTQYFGPGTRLTVL.

V gene TRBV28 combines with J gene TRBJ2-3; D gene uncertain. V lost 6 bases to trimming and J lost 1 base, with 8 bases between them. The germline V gene has CDR1 MDHEN and CDR2 SYDVKM. The length of the CDR3 is 13 residues. As DNA, the CDR3 is TGTGCCAGCAGCCGCCGAGGCACAGATACGCAGTATTTT. This encodes CASSRRGTDTQYF.

V is TRBV4-1 and J is TRBJ1-3; possibly TRBD1 for D (5 bases). Trimming took 5 bases from V and 0 from J, leaving 17 bases between them. The germline V gene has CDR1 MGHRA and CDR2 YSYEKL. CDR3 length: 17 amino acids. The CDR3: CASSSLSGGYSGNTIYF. DNA of the CDR3: TGCGCCAGCAGCTCCCTTAGCGGGGGGTACTCTGGAAACACCATATATTTT.

This clonotype was recorded many times. The CDR3 is CASSGGAVSRYQPQHF. CDR3 in DNA: TGTGCCAGCAGTGGGGGGGCAGTCTCCCGTTATCAGCCCCAGCATTTT. The genes are TRBV6-1 and TRBJ1-5; tentatively, D is TRBD1 (6 bases). This CDR3 spans 16 amino acids. Looked up from germline, CDR1 is MNHNS and CDR2 is SASEGT. Deletions cut 4 bases from V and 5 bases from J, with 18 bases between.

V and J are TRBV28 and TRBJ2-3; the match to TRBD2 covers 9 bases. Germline V gene sequence: CDR1 MDHEN, CDR2 SYDVKM. CDR3 length equals 14 residues. The J segment lost 4 bases and the V segment lost 5 bases, leaving 4 bases of the junction unmatched. The CDR3 nucleotides read TGTGCCAGCAGTCTCGCGGGGGGGGCAGATACGCAGTATTTT. Amino acid sequence: CASSLAGGADTQYF.

CDR3 region: CASAAGTELADTQYF. CDR3 nucleotide sequence: TGTGCCAGCGCTGCCGGGACAGAACTAGCAGATACGCAGTATTTT. The chain recombines TRBV6-2 or TRBV6-3 with TRBJ2-3, with 7 nucleotides matching TRBD1. Germline loops: CDR1 MNHEY, CDR2 SVGEGT. V lost 8 bases and J lost 4; bases outside the gene matches: 12. This CDR3 region has 15 residues.

This clonotype qualifies as large (0.1 to 1%). This chain uses TRBV28 with TRBJ1-6, with D maybe TRBD1 (6 bases). The CDR3 runs to 16 residues. Between the trimmed V and J ends, which lost 0 bases and 13 bases, there was a span of 19 bases. Germline V gene data show CDR1 as MDHEN and CDR2 as SYDVKM. CDR3 bases: TGTGCCAGCAGTTTATGTCCAGGGGTACACCCTTTGCCCCTCCACTTT. Translation: CASSLCPGVHPLPLHF. Together with reference TRBV28 and TRBJ1-6, the CDR3 gives the full variable domain: DVKVTQSSRYLVKRTGEKVFLECVQDMDHENMFWYRQDPGLGLRLIYFSYDVKMKEKGDIPEGYSVSREKKERFSLILESASTNQTSMYLCASSLCPGVHPLPLHFGNGTRLTVT.

This clonotype was counted only a few times. The CDR3 region has the DNA TGCGCCAGCAGTTCGATCGCGACATACGAGCAGTACTTC. It codes for CASSSIATYEQYF. This rearrangement joins TRBV4-1 to TRBJ2-7; D call uncertain. Deletions cut 6 bases from V and 4 bases from J, with 13 bases between. The CDR3 is made up of 13 amino acids. Germline V CDR1 and CDR2: MGHRA, YSYEKL.